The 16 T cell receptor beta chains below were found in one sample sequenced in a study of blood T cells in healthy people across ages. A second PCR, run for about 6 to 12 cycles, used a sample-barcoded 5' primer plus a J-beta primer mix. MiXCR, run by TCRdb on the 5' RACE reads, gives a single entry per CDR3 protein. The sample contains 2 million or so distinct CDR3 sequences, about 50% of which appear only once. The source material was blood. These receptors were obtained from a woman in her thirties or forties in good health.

The CDR3 DNA follows: TGCAGCGTTGATGTGGCAGCCAAAAACATTCAGTACTTC. Protein product: CSVDVAAKNIQYF. The chain joins TRBV29-1 to TRBJ2-4; D is undetermined. V was shortened by 3 bases and J by 0 bases, with 6 bases between the two germline ends. The CDR3 covers 13 residues. Per germline, CDR1 SQVTM and CDR2 ANQGSEA.

CDR3 coding DNA: TGCAGTGCTAAGAGCCCAAAAGCTTTCTTT. Protein sequence: CSAKSPKAFF. The chain joins TRBV20-1 to TRBJ1-1; D gene uncertain. The CDR3 covers 10 residues. In germline, CDR1 is DFQATT, CDR2 SNEGSKA (reference sequence). V lost 4 bases to trimming and J lost 9 bases, with 9 bases between them.

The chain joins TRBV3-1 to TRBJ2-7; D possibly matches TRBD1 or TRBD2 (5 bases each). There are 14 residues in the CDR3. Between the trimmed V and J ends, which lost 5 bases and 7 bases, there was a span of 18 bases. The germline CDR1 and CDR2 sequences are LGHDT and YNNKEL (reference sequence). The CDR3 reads CASSYSGFPGEQYF. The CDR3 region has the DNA TGTGCCAGCAGCTATTCGGGATTCCCAGGGGAGCAGTACTTC.

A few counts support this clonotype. The CDR3 DNA follows: TGTGCCAGCAGTCCCCACCGCGTTCCGGGGGACGGGTATGTGGCCCAGTACTTC. It yields the protein CASSPHRVPGDGYVAQYF. The chain joins TRBV12-3 or TRBV12-4 to TRBJ2-5; tentatively, D is TRBD2 (6 bases). CDR3 length equals 18 residues. Trimming removed 5 bases from V and 9 bases from J, with 31 bases in between.

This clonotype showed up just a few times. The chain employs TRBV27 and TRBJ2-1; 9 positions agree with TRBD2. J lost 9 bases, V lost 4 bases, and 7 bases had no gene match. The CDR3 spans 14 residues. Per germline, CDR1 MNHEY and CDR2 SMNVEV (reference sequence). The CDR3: CASSSTGTSIEQFF. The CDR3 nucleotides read TGTGCCAGCAGTTCCACCGGGACTAGCATTGAGCAGTTCTTC.

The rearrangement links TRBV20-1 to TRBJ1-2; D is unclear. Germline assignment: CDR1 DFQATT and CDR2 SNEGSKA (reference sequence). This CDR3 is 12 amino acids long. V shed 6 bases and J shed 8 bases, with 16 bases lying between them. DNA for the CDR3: TGCAGTGCGATGGAACTTGAGGAGGGCTACACCTTC. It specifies CSAMELEEGYTF.

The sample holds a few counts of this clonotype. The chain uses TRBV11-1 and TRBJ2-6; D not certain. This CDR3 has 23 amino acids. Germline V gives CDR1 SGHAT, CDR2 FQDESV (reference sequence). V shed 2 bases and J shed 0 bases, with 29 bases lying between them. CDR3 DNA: TGTGCCAGCAGCTTAAGTCTTTGGGCTGGAATACTGGAAGGGTCCTCTGGGGCCAACGTCCTGACTTTC. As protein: CASSLSLWAGILEGSSGANVLTF.

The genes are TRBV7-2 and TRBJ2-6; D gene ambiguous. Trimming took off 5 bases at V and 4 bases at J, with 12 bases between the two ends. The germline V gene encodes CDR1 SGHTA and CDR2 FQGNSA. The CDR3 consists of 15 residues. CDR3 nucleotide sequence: TGTGCCAGCAGCCCAACGTACGAAGGGGCCAACGTCCTGACTTTC. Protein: CASSPTYEGANVLTF.

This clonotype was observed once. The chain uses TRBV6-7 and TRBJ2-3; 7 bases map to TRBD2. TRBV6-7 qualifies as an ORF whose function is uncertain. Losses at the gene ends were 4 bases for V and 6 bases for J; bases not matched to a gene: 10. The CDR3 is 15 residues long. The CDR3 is CASSSRDYGFDTQYF. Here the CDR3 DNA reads TGTGCCAGCAGTTCCCGGGACTACGGATTCGATACGCAGTATTTT.

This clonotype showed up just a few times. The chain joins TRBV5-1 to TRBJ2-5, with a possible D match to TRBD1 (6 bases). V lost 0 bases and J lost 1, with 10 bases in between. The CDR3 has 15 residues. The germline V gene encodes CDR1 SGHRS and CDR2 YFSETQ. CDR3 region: CASSLARDTQETQYF. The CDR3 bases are TGCGCCAGCAGCTTGGCCCGGGACACCCAAGAGACCCAGTACTTC. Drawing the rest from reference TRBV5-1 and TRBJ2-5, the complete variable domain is KAGVTQTPRYLIKTRGQQVTLSCSPISGHRSVSWYQQTPGQGLQFLFEYFSETQRNKGNFPGRFSGRQFSNSRSEMNVSTLELGDSALYLCASSLARDTQETQYFGPGTRLLVL.

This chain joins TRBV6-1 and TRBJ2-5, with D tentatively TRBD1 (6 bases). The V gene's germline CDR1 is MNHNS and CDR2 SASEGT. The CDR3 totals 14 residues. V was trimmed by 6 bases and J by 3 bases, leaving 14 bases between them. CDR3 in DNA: TGTGCCAGCAGGTCGTGGGGGCGGGAAGAGACCCAGTACTTC. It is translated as CASRSWGREETQYF.

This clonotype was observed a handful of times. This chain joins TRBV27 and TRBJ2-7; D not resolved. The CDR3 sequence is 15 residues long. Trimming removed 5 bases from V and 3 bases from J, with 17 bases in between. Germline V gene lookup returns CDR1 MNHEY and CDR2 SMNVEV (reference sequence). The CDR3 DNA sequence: TGTGCCAGCAGTCCGAGGAGAGCTGGATTCTACGAGCAGTACTTC. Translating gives CASSPRRAGFYEQYF.

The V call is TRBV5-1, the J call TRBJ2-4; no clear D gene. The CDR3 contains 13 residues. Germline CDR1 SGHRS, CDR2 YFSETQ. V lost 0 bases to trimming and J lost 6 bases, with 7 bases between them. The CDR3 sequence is CASSLDGGNIQYF. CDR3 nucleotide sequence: TGCGCCAGCAGCTTGGATGGCGGAAACATTCAGTACTTC.

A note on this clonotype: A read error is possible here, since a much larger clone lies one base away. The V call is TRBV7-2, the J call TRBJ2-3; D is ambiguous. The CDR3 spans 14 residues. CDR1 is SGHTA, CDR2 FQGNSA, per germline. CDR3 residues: CAGSWATRTDTQYF. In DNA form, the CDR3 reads TGTGCCGGCAGCTGGGCGACTCGCACAGATACGCAGTATTTT.

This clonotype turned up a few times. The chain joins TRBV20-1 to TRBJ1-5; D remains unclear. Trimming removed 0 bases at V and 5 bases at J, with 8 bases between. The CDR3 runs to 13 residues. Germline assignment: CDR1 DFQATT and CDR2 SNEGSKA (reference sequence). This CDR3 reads CSARDWVDQPQHF. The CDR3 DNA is TGCAGTGCTAGAGATTGGGTCGATCAGCCCCAGCATTTT.

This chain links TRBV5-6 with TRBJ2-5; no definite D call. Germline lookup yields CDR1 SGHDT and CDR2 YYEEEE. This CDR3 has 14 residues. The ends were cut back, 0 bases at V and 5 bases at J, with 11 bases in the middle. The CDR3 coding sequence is TGTGCCAGCAGCTTGGGGCCGAATCGGGAGACCCAGTACTTC. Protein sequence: CASSLGPNRETQYF.